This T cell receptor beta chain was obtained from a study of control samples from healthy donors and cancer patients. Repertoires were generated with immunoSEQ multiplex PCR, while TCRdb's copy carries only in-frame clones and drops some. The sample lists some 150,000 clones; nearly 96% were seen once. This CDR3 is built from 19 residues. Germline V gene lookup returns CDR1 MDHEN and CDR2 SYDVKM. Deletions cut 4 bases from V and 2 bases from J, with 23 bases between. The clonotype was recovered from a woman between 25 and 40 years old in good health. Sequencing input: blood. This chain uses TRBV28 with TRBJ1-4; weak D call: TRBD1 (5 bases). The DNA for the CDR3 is TGTGCCAGCAGTTCGCTTTGGGGCAGGCGAATTGCTACTAATGAAAAACTGTTTTTT. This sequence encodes CASSSLWGRRIATNEKLFF. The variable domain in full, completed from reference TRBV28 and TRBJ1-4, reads DVKVTQSSRYLVKRTGEKVFLECVQDMDHENMFWYRQDPGLGLRLIYFSYDVKMKEKGDIPEGYSVSREKKERFSLILESASTNQTSMYLCASSSLWGRRIATNEKLFFGSGTQLSVL.